This T cell receptor beta chain is from a study of beta chain features in type 1 diabetes. Study conclusions and caveats: A greater similarity of naive, central memory and Treg TCRB repertoires was seen among patients than among healthy donors. In all four CD4+ subsets, TCRB CDR3 length was significantly, moderately reduced in type 1 diabetes.

The isolated RNA, all of it, was reverse transcribed, so expressed TCRB transcripts were what got sequenced. The assay was immunoSEQ multiplex PCR, and TCRdb's table has in-frame clones only and misses some. The sample shows under 950,000 clones, 17% of them seen only once. V shed 4 bases, J shed 2 bases, and the junction held 6 bases outside the gene matches. CDR1 is MGHRA and CDR2 is YSYEKL in the germline V gene. The CDR3 extends over 15 amino acids. Concerning this clone: Its antigen is unknown.

The TCR originated in a woman between 18 and 29 years old in good health. Sequenced input: naive CD4+ T cells from blood. The gene calls are TRBV4-1 and TRBJ1-2; 8 positions agree with TRBD1. DNA of the CDR3: TGCGCCAGCAGCCGATCCCGGGACAGGAACTATGGCTACACCTTC. As protein: CASSRSRDRNYGYTF.